This TCR beta chain was documented in a study of T cell changes during pregnancy in multiple sclerosis. V shed 1 base and J shed 0 bases, with 9 bases lying between them. CDR3 length: 16 amino acids. The V gene's germline CDR1 is LGHNA and CDR2 YSLEER. Using immunoSEQ multiplex PCR, the repertoire was profiled, and TCRdb retains in-frame clones only, with some absent. The sample records over 25,000 clones, around nine tenths being singletons. The receptor was derived from a female donor with multiple sclerosis, enrolled in a pregnancy study. This specimen consisted of CD8+ T cells from peripheral blood mononuclear cells, obtained before pregnancy. The rearrangement links TRBV4-3 to TRBJ2-2; D is perhaps TRBD1 (5 bases). The CDR3 bases are TGCGCCAGCAGCCAAGTCTCAGGGTCGAACACCGGGGAGCTGTTTTTT. Amino acids: CASSQVSGSNTGELFF.